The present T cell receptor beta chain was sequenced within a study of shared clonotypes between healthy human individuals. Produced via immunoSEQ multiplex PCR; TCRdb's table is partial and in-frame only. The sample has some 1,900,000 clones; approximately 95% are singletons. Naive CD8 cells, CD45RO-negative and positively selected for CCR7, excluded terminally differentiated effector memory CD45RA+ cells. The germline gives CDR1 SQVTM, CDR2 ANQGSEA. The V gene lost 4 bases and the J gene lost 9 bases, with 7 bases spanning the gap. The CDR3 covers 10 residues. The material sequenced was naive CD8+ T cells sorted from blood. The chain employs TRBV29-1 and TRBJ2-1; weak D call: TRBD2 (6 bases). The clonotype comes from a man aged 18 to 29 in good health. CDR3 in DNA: TGCAGCGTTGGGGGGGTTGAGCAGTTCTTC. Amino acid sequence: CSVGGVEQFF.